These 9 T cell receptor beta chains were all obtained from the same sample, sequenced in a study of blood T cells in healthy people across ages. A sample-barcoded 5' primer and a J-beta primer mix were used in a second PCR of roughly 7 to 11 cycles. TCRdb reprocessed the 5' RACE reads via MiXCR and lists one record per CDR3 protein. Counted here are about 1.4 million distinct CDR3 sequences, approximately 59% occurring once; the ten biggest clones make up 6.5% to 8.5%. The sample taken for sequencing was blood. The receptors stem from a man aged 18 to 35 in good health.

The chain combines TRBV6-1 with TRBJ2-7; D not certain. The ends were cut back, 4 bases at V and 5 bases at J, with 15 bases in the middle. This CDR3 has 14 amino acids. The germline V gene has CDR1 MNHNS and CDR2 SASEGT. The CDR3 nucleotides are TGTGCCAGCAGTGCTGGACCAGCCAGGAACGAGCAGTACTTC. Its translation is CASSAGPARNEQYF.

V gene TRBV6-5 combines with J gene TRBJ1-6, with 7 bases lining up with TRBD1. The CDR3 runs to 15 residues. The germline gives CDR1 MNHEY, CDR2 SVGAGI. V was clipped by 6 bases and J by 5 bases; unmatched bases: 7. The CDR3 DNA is TGTGCCAGCAGACTCCAGGGGGGAGATAATTCACCCCTCCACTTT. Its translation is CASRLQGGDNSPLHF.

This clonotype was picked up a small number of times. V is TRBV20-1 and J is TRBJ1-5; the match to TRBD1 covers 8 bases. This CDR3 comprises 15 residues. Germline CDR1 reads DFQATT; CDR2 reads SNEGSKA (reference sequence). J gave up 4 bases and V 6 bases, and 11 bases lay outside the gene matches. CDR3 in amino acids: CSAHRTGRRNQPQHF. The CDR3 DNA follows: TGCAGTGCCCACAGGACAGGGAGGCGGAATCAGCCCCAGCATTTT.

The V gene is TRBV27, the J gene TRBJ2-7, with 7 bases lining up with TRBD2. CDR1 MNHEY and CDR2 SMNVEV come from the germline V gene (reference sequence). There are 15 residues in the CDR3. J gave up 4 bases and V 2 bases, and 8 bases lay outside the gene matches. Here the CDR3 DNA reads TGTGCCAGCAGTTTAAACGGCGGGAGACAGTACGAGCAGTACTTC. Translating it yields CASSLNGGRQYEQYF.

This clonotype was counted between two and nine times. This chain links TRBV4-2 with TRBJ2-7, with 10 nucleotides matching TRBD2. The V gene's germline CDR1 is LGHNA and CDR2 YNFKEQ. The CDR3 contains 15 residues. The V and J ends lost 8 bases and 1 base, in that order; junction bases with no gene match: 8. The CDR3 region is CASSPTTSGSYEQYF. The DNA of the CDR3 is TGTGCCAGCTCCCCTACGACTAGCGGGTCCTACGAGCAGTACTTC.

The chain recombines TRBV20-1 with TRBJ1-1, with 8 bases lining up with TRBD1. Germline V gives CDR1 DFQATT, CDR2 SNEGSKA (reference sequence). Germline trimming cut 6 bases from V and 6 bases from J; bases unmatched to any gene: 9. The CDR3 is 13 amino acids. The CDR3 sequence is CSAPAPGGPEAFF. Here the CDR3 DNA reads TGCAGTGCCCCCGCGCCAGGGGGCCCTGAAGCTTTCTTT.

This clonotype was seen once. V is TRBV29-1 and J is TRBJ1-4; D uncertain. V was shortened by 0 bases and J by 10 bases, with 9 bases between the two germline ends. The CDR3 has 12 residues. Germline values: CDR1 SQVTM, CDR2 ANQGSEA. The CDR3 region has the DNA TGCAGCGTTGAAGATAAAGGTCTAAAACTGTTTTTT. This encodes CSVEDKGLKLFF.

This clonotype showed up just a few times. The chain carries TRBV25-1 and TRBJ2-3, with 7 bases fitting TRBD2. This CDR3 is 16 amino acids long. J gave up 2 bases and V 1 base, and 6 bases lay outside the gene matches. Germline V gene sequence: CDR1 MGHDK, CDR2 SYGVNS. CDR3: CASSESGGSHTDTQYF. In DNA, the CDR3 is TGTGCCAGCAGTGAATCGGGGGGTTCCCACACAGATACGCAGTATTTT.

This CDR3 is CSGRHGYEQFF. The DNA for the CDR3 is TGCAGTGGAAGACATGGATATGAGCAGTTCTTC. The genes are TRBV20-1 and TRBJ2-1; D unclear. There are 11 residues in the CDR3. V lost 7 bases, J lost 8 bases, and 12 bases lay in between. Germline V lookup: CDR1 DFQATT, CDR2 SNEGSKA (reference sequence).